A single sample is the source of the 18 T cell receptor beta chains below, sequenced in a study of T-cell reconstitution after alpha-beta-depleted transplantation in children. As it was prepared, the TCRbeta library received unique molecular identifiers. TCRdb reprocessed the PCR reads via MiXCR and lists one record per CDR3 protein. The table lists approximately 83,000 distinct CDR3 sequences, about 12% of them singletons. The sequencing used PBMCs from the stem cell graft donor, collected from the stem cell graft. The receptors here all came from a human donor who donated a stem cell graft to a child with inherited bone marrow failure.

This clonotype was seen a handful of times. CDR3 DNA: TGTGCCAGCAGCTTAGTTTCCTCCCCGAACACCGGGGAGCTGTTTTTT. It codes for CASSLVSSPNTGELFF. V gene TRBV7-8 combines with J gene TRBJ2-2; D is ambiguous. Trimming removed 1 base from V and 0 bases from J, with 9 bases in between. The CDR3 extends over 16 amino acids. The germline CDR1 and CDR2 sequences are SGHVS and FQNEAQ.

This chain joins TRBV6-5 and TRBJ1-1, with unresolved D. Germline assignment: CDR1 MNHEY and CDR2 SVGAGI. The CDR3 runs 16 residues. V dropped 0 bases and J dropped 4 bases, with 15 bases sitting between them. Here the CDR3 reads CASSYSLMHSTTEAFF. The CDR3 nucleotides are TGTGCCAGCAGTTACTCATTGATGCACAGTACCACTGAAGCTTTCTTT.

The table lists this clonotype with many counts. The DNA of the CDR3 is TGCGCCAGCAGCCAAGAGGCACCTGCAACTAATGAAAAACTGTTTTTT. It codes for CASSQEAPATNEKLFF. The gene calls are TRBV4-3 and TRBJ1-4; D is unclear. The CDR3 length is 16 residues. Germline V gene data show CDR1 as LGHNA and CDR2 as YSLEER. Trimming shortened V by 0 bases and J by 0 bases, and 8 bases separated the two germline ends.

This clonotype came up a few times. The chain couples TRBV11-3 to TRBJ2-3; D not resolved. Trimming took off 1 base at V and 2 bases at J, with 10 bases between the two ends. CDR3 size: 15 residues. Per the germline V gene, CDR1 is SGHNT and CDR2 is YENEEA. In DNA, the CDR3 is TGTGCCAGCAGCTTAGGGGTAGGGATCACAGATACGCAGTATTTT. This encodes CASSLGVGITDTQYF.

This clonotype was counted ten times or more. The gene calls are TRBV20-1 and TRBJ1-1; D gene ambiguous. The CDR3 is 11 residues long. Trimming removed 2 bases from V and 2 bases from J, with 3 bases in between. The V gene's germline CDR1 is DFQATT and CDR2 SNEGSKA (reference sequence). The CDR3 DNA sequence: TGCAGTGCTAGACTTAACACTGAAGCTTTCTTT. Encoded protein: CSARLNTEAFF.

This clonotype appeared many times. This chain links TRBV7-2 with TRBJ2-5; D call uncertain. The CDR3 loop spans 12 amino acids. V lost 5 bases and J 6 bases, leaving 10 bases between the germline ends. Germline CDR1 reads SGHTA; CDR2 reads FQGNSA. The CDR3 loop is CASSPSMKTQYF. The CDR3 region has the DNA TGTGCCAGCAGCCCTAGTATGAAGACCCAGTACTTC.

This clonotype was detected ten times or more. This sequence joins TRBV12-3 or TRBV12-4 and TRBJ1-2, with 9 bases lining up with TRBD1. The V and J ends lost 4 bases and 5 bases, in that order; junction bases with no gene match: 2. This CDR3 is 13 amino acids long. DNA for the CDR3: TGTGCCAGCAGTTCCGGACAGGGGTATGGCTACACCTTC. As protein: CASSSGQGYGYTF.

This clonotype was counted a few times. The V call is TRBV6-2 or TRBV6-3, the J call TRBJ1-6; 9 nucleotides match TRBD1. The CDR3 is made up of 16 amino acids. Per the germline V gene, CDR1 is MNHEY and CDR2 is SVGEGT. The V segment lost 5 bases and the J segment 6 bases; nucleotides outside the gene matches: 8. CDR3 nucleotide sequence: TGTGCCAGCAGTGCATACCCGGGACAGGGTAATTCACCCCTCCACTTT. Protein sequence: CASSAYPGQGNSPLHF.

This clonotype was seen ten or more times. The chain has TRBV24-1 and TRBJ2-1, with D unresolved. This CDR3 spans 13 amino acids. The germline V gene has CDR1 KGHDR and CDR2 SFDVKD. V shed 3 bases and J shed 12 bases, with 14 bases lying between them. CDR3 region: CATSDDTADGQFF. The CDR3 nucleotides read TGTGCCACCAGTGATGACACGGCCGACGGGCAGTTCTTC.

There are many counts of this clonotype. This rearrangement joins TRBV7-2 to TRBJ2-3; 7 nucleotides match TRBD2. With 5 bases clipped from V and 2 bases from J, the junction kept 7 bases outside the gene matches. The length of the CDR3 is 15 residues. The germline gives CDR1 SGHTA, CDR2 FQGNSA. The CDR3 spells CASSLGLSSTDTQYF. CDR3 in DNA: TGTGCCAGCAGCCTGGGACTATCTTCCACAGATACGCAGTATTTT.

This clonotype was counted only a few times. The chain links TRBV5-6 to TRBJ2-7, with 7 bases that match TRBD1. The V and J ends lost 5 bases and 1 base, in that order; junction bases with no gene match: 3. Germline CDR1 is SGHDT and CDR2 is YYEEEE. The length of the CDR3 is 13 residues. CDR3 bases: TGTGCCAGCAGAGAACAGGGGTCCTACGAGCAGTACTTC. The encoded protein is CASREQGSYEQYF.

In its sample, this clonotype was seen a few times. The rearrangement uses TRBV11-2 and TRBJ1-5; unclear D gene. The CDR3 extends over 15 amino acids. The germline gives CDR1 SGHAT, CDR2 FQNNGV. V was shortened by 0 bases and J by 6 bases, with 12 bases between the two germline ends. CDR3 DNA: TGTGCCAGCAGCTTAGATCTGGGATCGGGTCAGCCCCAGCATTTT. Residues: CASSLDLGSGQPQHF.

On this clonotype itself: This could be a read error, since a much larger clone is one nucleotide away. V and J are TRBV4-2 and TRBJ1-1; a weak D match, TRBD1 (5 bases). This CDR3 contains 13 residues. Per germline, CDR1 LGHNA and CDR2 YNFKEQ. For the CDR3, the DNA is TGTGCCAGCAGCCAAGATCATGGGACTGAAGCTTACTTT. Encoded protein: CASSQDHGTEAYF.

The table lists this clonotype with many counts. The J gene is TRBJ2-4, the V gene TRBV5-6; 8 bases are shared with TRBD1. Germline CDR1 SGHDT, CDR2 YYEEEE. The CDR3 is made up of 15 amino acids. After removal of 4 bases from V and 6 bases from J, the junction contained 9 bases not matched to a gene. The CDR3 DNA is TGTGCCAGCAGCCGCGCAGGGGGCGAAAGAAACATTCAGTACTTC. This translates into CASSRAGGERNIQYF.

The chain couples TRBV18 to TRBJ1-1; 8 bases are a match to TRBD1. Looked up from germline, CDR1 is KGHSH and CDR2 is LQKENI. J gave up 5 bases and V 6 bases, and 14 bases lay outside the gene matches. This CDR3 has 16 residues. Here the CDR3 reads CASSQSQPTGGTEAFF. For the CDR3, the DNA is TGTGCCAGCTCGCAATCCCAACCCACAGGGGGGACTGAAGCTTTCTTT. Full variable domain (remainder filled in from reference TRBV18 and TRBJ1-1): NAGVMQNPRHLVRRRGQEARLRCSPMKGHSHVYWYRQLPEEGLKFMVYLQKENIIDESGMPKERFSAEFPKEGPSILRIQQVVRGDSAAYFCASSQSQPTGGTEAFFGQGTRLTVV.

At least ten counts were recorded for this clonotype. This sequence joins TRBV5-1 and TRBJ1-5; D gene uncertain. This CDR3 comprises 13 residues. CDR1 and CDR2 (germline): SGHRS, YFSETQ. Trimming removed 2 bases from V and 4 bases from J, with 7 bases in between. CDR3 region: CASSLSPNQPQHF. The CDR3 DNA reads TGCGCCAGCAGCTTATCGCCGAATCAGCCCCAGCATTTT.

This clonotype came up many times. In nucleotides, the CDR3 is TGCGCCAGCAGCCAAGATGAGGGATCCCCCTACGAGCAGTACTTC. Translation: CASSQDEGSPYEQYF. This chain joins TRBV4-3 and TRBJ2-7; a possible D gene is TRBD2 (5 bases). Germline-derived CDR1 and CDR2 are LGHNA and YSLEER. The V end lost 0 bases, the J end lost 2 bases, and 11 bases lay between the germline ends. The CDR3 covers 15 residues.

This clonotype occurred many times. DNA of the CDR3: TGTGCCAGCAGCTTTCCGGGGGGTGAAAAACTGTTTTTT. It encodes CASSFPGGEKLFF. V gene TRBV11-2 combines with J gene TRBJ1-4; tentatively, D is TRBD1 (5 bases). The CDR3 sequence is 13 residues long. V was clipped by 3 bases and J by 7 bases, with 9 bases between them. Germline V lookup: CDR1 SGHAT, CDR2 FQNNGV.